A single sample gave rise to the 10 T cell receptor beta chains below, sequenced in a study of radiotherapy plus CTLA-4 blockade in lung cancer. Repertoires were generated with immunoSEQ multiplex PCR, while TCRdb's copy carries only in-frame clones and drops some. The sample lists 45,000 to 60,000 clones; about 76% were seen once. The specimen comprised peripheral blood, sampled from a patient treated with radiotherapy plus ipilimumab. These receptors were taken from a human donor with non-small cell lung cancer whose response to radiotherapy plus ipilimumab could not be evaluated.

The gene calls are TRBV30 and TRBJ1-4; possibly TRBD1 for D (6 bases). Between the trimmed V and J ends, which lost 2 bases and 4 bases, there was a span of 8 bases. This CDR3 contains 13 residues. Per germline, CDR1 GTSNPN and CDR2 SVGIG (reference sequence). The CDR3 nucleotides read TGTGCCTGGAGTAGACAGGATAATGAAAAACTGTTTTTT. Residues: CAWSRQDNEKLFF.

The V and J genes are TRBV7-2 and TRBJ2-1; D is possibly TRBD1 (5 bases). Germline CDR1 and CDR2: SGHTA and FQGNSA. The ends were cut back, 3 bases at V and 0 bases at J, with 9 bases in the middle. The CDR3 runs to 15 residues. For the CDR3, the DNA is TGTGCCAGCAGCTTCGACAGCAGCTCCTACAATGAGCAGTTCTTC. Translated: CASSFDSSSYNEQFF.

There are a few counts of this clone. V usage is TRBV28 and J usage is TRBJ1-1; no definite D call. V lost 7 bases to trimming and J lost 1 base, with 10 bases between them. From germline, CDR1 is MDHEN and CDR2 SYDVKM. The CDR3 extends over 13 amino acids. DNA for the CDR3: TGTGCCAGCAAAGAGATCTGGAACACTGAAGCTTTCTTT. This codes for CASKEIWNTEAFF. Full variable domain (rest looked up from reference TRBV28 and TRBJ1-1): DVKVTQSSRYLVKRTGEKVFLECVQDMDHENMFWYRQDPGLGLRLIYFSYDVKMKEKGDIPEGYSVSREKKERFSLILESASTNQTSMYLCASKEIWNTEAFFGQGTRLTVV.

This clone is a singleton in its sample. The chain couples TRBV29-1 to TRBJ1-5; the match to TRBD1 covers 10 bases. After removal of 4 bases from V and 5 bases from J, the junction contained 2 bases not matched to a gene. The CDR3 covers 13 residues. Germline CDR1 and CDR2: SQVTM and ANQGSEA. CDR3 nucleotide sequence: TGCAGCGTTGGGGGGACAGGGGATCAGCCCCAGCATTTT. Its protein is CSVGGTGDQPQHF.

The chain has TRBV18 and TRBJ1-2; D is ambiguous. The CDR3 has 14 residues. Trimming pared 3 bases from V and 2 bases from J, leaving 10 bases between. Germline loops: CDR1 KGHSH, CDR2 LQKENI. Written as DNA, the CDR3 is TGTGCCAGCTCACCCGTACGAGGAAACTATGGCTACACCTTC. Amino acid sequence: CASSPVRGNYGYTF.

The CDR3, as DNA: TGTGCCAGTAGTAGGGACATAGTCCAAGAGACCCAGTACTTC. The encoded protein is CASSRDIVQETQYF. The V and J genes are TRBV19 and TRBJ2-5, with TRBD1 as a possible D gene (6 bases). V lost 4 bases and J lost 1, with 10 bases in between. Germline V gene data show CDR1 as LNHDA and CDR2 as SQIVND (reference sequence). There are 14 residues in the CDR3. Drawing the rest from reference TRBV19 and TRBJ2-5, the complete variable domain is DGGITQSPKYLFRKEGQNVTLSCEQNLNHDAMYWYRQDPGQGLRLIYYSQIVNDFQKGDIAEGYSVSREKKESFPLTVTSAQKNPTAFYLCASSRDIVQETQYFGPGTRLLVL.

The V and J genes are TRBV5-6 and TRBJ1-2; TRBD1 matches 7 bases. The CDR3 totals 13 residues. With V trimmed by 0 bases and J by 6 bases, 2 bases remained unmatched. Germline CDR1 SGHDT, CDR2 YYEEEE. The CDR3 DNA sequence: TGTGCCAGCAGCTTGGGAGGGGGCGATGGCTACACCTTC. It specifies CASSLGGGDGYTF.

The sample holds a few counts of this clone. The chain couples TRBV28 to TRBJ1-1; D gene unclear. Germline CDR1 is MDHEN and CDR2 is SYDVKM. The CDR3 sequence is 13 residues long. V was shortened by 5 bases and J by 5 bases, with 12 bases between the two germline ends. CDR3 sequence (DNA): TGTGCCAGCAGTGAAATGAGGGTGACTGAAGCTTTCTTT. It is translated as CASSEMRVTEAFF.

This clone was counted between two and nine times. J is TRBJ1-5 and V is TRBV5-4, with D tentatively TRBD1 (6 bases). In germline, CDR1 is SGHNT, CDR2 YYREEE (reference sequence). This CDR3 comprises 14 residues. Between the trimmed V and J ends, which lost 3 bases and 7 bases, there was a span of 14 bases. The CDR3 is CASSSGGVGQPQHF. The CDR3 region has the DNA TGTGCCAGCAGCTCTGGGGGCGTGGGCCAGCCCCAGCATTTT. The whole variable domain, remainder taken from reference TRBV5-4 and TRBJ1-5, is ETGVTQSPTHLIKTRGQQVTLRCSSQSGHNTVSWYQQALGQGPQFIFQYYREEENGRGNFPPRFSGLQFPNYSSELNVNALELDDSALYLCASSSGGVGQPQHFGDGTRLSIL.

CDR3 coding DNA: TGTGCCTTATTCAACAGGGACAGGGAGGATGGCTACACCTTC. The encoded protein is CALFNRDREDGYTF. The genes are TRBV30 and TRBJ1-2; the match to TRBD1 covers 9 bases. Germline V lookup: CDR1 GTSNPN, CDR2 SVGIG (reference sequence). Trimming cost V 7 bases and J 6 bases; bases outside gene matches: 12. The CDR3 length is 14 residues.